The source of this T cell receptor (beta chain) is a study of blood T cell repertoires in COVID-19. Turning to the study itself: The samples span acute and convalescent COVID-19 from the United States, Italy and Spain. Sample material is recorded as cDNA or gDNA derived from T cells, B-cell-depleted T cells, or PBMCs.

Original methodology: For nucleated cells, counts were estimated from reference gene primer amplification. Sequencing was performed with immunoSEQ multiplex PCR; in TCRdb, only in-frame clones are kept and a portion is missing. The V and J calls and the clone size are those of that table, but D and trimming were determined from the DNA. The table includes about 78,000 clones, around 77% detected once. V shed 4 bases and J 0 bases; nucleotides not matched to a gene: 5. Germline-derived CDR1 and CDR2 are MNHNS and SASEGT. There are 16 residues in the CDR3. The chain employs TRBV6-1 and TRBJ1-2; 10 bases line up with TRBD1. Sequencing input: peripheral blood. The receptor was derived from a human donor in a cohort sampled during active COVID-19. The CDR3 protein is CASSGRDRGANYGYTF. The CDR3 DNA is TGTGCCAGCAGTGGTCGGGACAGGGGAGCTAACTATGGCTACACCTTC.